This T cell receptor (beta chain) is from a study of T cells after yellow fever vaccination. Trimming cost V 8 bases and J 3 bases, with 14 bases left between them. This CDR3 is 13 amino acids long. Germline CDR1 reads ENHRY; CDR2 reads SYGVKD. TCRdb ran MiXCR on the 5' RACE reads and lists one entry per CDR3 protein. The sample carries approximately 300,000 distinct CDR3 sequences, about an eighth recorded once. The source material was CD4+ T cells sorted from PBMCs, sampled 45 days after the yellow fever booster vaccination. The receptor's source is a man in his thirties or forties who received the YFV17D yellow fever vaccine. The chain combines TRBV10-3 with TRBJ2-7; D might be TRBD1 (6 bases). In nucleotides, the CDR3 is TGTGCCATCTCGTACGGACAGCTCTACGAGCAGTACTTC. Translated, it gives CAISYGQLYEQYF.